Listed here are 12 T cell receptor beta chains from one sample, sequenced in a study of blood T cell repertoires in COVID-19. The repertoire was sequenced with immunoSEQ multiplex PCR; TCRdb's copy has only in-frame clones and lacks some. The table has some 520,000 clones, about 91% seen once. The source material was peripheral blood. The receptors derive from a man aged 18 to 29 with COVID-19, enrolled during active disease.

This rearrangement joins TRBV5-1 to TRBJ2-7, with a tentative D call TRBD1 (6 bases). CDR1 is SGHRS, CDR2 YFSETQ, per germline. Between the trimmed V and J ends, which lost 0 bases and 4 bases, there was a span of 14 bases. This CDR3 has 15 amino acids. DNA of the CDR3: TGCGCCAGCAGCTTGGAGGGACACAGTGCTTACGAGCAGTACTTC. It is translated as CASSLEGHSAYEQYF.

This chain's CDR3 is CASSLGWSALKAGELFF. The CDR3 nucleotides read TGTGCCAGCAGCTTAGGCTGGAGCGCGCTTAAGGCCGGGGAGCTGTTTTTT. The rearrangement links TRBV7-9 to TRBJ2-2; unclear D gene. V was clipped by 1 base and J by 6 bases, with 18 bases between them. This CDR3 region has 17 residues. The germline CDR1 and CDR2 sequences are SEHNR and FQNEAQ (reference sequence).

The table lists this clone with a few counts. V usage is TRBV7-9 and J usage is TRBJ2-3, with a possible D match to TRBD2 (6 bases). Trimming shortened V by 8 bases and J by 7 bases, and 16 bases separated the two germline ends. CDR3 length equals 13 residues. Germline CDR1 reads SEHNR; CDR2 reads FQNEAQ (reference sequence). CDR3 nucleotide sequence: TGTGCCAGCTCCTTCCTAGCGCAGAATACGCAGTATTTT. Amino acids: CASSFLAQNTQYF.

The J gene is TRBJ2-5, the V gene TRBV29-1; TRBD2 matches at 7 bases. CDR3 length: 12 amino acids. Germline V gives CDR1 SQVTM, CDR2 ANQGSEA. The J segment lost 5 bases and the V segment lost 4 bases, leaving 4 bases of the junction unmatched. CDR3 protein: CSVAGEGETQYF. The DNA of the CDR3 is TGCAGCGTTGCGGGGGAGGGGGAGACCCAGTACTTC. The full variable domain, in which reference TRBV29-1 and TRBJ2-5 provide the parts outside the CDR3, is SAVISQKPSRDICQRGTSLTIQCQVDSQVTMMFWYRQQPGQSLTLIATANQGSEATYESGFVIDKFPISRPNLTFSTLTVSNMSPEDSSIYLCSVAGEGETQYFGPGTRLLVL.

This clone was counted once. The chain recombines TRBV3-1 (or the pseudogene TRBV3-2) with TRBJ2-3; the D gene is possibly TRBD2 (6 bases). Trimming removed 3 bases from V and 2 bases from J, with 15 bases in between. The CDR3 has 16 amino acids. The germline CDR1 and CDR2 sequences are LGHDT and YNNKEL (reference sequence). The CDR3: CASSHSPGLPTDTQYF. The DNA for the CDR3 is TGTGCCAGCAGCCATTCCCCGGGACTCCCCACAGATACGCAGTATTTT.

The CDR3 sequence: CATSDMTSGTQYF. In DNA, the CDR3 is TGTGCCACCAGTGATATGACTAGCGGGACCCAGTACTTC. J is TRBJ2-5 and V is TRBV24-1, with 9 bases aligning to TRBD2. The CDR3 runs to 13 residues. The J segment lost 7 bases and the V segment lost 3 bases, leaving 2 bases of the junction unmatched. Germline assignment: CDR1 KGHDR and CDR2 SFDVKD.

This chain connects TRBV27 to TRBJ2-7, with TRBD2 as a possible D gene (5 bases). CDR1 is MNHEY and CDR2 is SMNVEV in the germline V gene (reference sequence). Trimming cost V 4 bases and J 6 bases, with 10 bases left between them. The CDR3 is 12 residues long. CDR3 amino acids: CASSSDGGEQYF. CDR3 nucleotide sequence: TGTGCCAGCAGTTCGGATGGAGGCGAGCAGTACTTC.

Remarks on this clone: An end of the junction does not agree with germline; a read error may underlie this. This chain joins TRBV12-5 and TRBJ2-3; maybe TRBD1 (7 bases). There are 15 residues in the CDR3. Germline V CDR1 and CDR2: LGHNT, FRNRAP. This CDR3 is CASGLVVVGGTERAF. The CDR3 DNA reads as TGTGCTAGTGGTTTGGTAGTTGTTGGCGGGACAGAGAGGGCCTTT.

This clone was detected only a few times. The chain employs TRBV6-5 and TRBJ1-2; maybe TRBD1 (5 bases). In germline, CDR1 is MNHEY, CDR2 SVGAGI. This CDR3 is 13 amino acids long. Trimming stripped 2 bases from V and 4 bases from J, with 8 bases between. This CDR3 reads CASSYQGSYGYTF. The CDR3 DNA reads as TGTGCCAGCAGTTACCAGGGTAGCTATGGCTACACCTTC.

This chain uses TRBV24-1 with TRBJ2-2, with unresolved D. V was cut by 1 base and J by 6 bases, with 5 bases left in between. Looked up from germline, CDR1 is KGHDR and CDR2 is SFDVKD. The CDR3 has 13 residues. CDR3 coding DNA: TGTGCCACCAGTGATTTACTGTCCGGGGAGCTGTTTTTT. Protein sequence: CATSDLLSGELFF.

The chain carries TRBV2 and TRBJ1-2; 7 bases fit TRBD1. CDR3 length: 15 amino acids. Germline-derived CDR1 and CDR2 are SNHLY and FYNNEI. Trimming at V came to 8 bases and at J to 3 bases, leaving 12 bases not matched to a gene. The CDR3 coding sequence is TGTGCCAGCCGAGTGAGAGCCGGGACAGACTATGGCTACACCTTC. As protein: CASRVRAGTDYGYTF. The entire variable domain, with the rest obtained from reference TRBV2 and TRBJ1-2, is as follows: EPEVTQTPSHQVTQMGQEVILRCVPISNHLYFYWYRQILGQKVEFLVSFYNNEISEKSEIFDDQFSVERPDGSNFTLKIRSTKLEDSAMYFCASRVRAGTDYGYTFGSGTRLTVV.

This chain connects TRBV7-9 to TRBJ1-2, with 8 positions matching TRBD1. With V trimmed by 3 bases and J by 5 bases, 17 bases remained unmatched. This CDR3 contains 18 residues. Germline V gives CDR1 SEHNR, CDR2 FQNEAQ (reference sequence). The CDR3 DNA reads TGTGCCAGCAGCTTGATGAAGACAGGGGATTTACGGGGTTATGGCTACACCTTC. Protein sequence: CASSLMKTGDLRGYGYTF.